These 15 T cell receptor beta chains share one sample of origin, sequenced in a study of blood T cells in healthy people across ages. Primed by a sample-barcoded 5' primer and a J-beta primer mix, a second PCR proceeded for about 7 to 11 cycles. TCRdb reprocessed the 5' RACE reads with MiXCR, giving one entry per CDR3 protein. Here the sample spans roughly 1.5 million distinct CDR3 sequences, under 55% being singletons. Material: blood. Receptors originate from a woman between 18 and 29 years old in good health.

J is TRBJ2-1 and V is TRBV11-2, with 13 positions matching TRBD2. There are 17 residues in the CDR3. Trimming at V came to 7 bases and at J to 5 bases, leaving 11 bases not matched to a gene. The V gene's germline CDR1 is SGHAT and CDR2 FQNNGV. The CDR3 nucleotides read TGTGCCAGCAAGATACCCGGACTAGCGGGGGCCCACAATGAGCAGTTCTTC. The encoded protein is CASKIPGLAGAHNEQFF. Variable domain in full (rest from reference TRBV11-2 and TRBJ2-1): EAGVAQSPRYKIIEKRQSVAFWCNPISGHATLYWYQQILGQGPKLLIQFQNNGVVDDSQLPKDRFSAERLKGVDSTLKIQPAKLEDSAVYLCASKIPGLAGAHNEQFFGPGTRLTVL.

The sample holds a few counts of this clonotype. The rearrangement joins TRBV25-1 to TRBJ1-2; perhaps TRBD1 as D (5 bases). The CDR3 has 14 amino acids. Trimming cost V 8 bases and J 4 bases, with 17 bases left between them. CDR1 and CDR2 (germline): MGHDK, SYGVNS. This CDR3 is CASGGVGLTYGYTF. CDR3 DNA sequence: TGTGCCAGCGGGGGGGTAGGACTTACCTATGGCTACACCTTC.

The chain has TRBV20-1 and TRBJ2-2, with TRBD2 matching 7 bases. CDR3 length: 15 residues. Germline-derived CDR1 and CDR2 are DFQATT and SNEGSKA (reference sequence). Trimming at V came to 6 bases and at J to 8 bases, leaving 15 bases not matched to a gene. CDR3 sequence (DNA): TGCAGTGCGAGGAGGCGGGAGTCGGGGTCTGGGGAGCTGTTTTTT. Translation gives CSARRRESGSGELFF.

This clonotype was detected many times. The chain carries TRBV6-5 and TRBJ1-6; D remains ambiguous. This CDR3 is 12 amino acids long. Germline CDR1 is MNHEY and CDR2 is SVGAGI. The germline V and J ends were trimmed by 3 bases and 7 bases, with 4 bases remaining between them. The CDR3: CASSYLNSPLHF. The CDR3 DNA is TGTGCCAGCAGTTATTTGAATTCACCCCTCCACTTT.

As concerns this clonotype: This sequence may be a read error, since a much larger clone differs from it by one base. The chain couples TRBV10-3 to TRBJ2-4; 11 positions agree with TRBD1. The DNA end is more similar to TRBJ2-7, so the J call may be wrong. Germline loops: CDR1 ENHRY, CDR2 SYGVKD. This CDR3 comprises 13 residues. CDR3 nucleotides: TGTGCCATCACGGGACAGGGGGGCTACGAGCAGTACTTC. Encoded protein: CAITGQGGYEQYF.

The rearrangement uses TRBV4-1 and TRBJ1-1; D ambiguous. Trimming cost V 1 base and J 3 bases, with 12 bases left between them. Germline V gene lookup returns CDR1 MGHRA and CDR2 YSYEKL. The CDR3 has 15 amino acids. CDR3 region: CASSQVPIGYTEAFF. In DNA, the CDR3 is TGCGCCAGCAGCCAAGTTCCGATAGGGTACACTGAAGCTTTCTTT.

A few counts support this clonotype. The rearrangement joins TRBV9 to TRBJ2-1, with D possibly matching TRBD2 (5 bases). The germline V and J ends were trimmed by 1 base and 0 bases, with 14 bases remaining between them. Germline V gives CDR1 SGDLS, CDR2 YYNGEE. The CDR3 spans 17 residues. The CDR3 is CASSVIGSGYSYNEQFF. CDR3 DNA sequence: TGTGCCAGCAGCGTAATTGGGAGCGGTTACTCCTACAATGAGCAGTTCTTC.

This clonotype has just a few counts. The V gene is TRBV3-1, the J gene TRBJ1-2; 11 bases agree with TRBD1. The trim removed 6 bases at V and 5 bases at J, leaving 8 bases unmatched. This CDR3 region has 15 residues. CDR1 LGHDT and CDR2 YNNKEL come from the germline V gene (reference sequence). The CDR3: CASSLSGTGGYGYTF. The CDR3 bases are TGTGCCAGCAGTTTATCTGGGACAGGGGGATATGGCTACACCTTC.

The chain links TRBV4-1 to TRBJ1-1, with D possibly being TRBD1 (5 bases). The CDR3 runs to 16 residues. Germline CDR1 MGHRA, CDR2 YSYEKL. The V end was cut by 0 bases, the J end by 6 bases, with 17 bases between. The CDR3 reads CASSQDMRGRSPEAFF. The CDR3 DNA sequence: TGCGCCAGCAGCCAAGATATGAGGGGAAGATCTCCTGAAGCTTTCTTT.

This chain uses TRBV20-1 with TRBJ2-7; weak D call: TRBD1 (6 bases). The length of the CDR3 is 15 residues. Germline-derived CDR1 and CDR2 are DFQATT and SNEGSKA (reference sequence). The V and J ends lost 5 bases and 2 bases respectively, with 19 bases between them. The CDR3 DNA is TGCAGTGCTCCTATCGGACAGAACGGAACCTACGAGCAGTACTTC. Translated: CSAPIGQNGTYEQYF.

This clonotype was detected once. In DNA form, the CDR3 reads TGCGCCAGCAGCCAGGAATCTCGCGGGACAGGGCATGGCTACACCTTC. Residues: CASSQESRGTGHGYTF. The chain links TRBV4-1 to TRBJ1-2, with TRBD1 matching 9 bases. Germline CDR1 MGHRA, CDR2 YSYEKL. V was pared by 3 bases and J by 6 bases, with 11 bases of the junction left unmatched. The CDR3 is 16 residues long.

CDR3 in amino acids: CASSHMTSGRQHEQFF. The DNA for the CDR3 is TGCGCCAGCAGCCATATGACTAGCGGGAGACAGCATGAGCAGTTCTTC. The chain joins TRBV4-3 to TRBJ2-1; TRBD2 matches 12 bases. The CDR3 spans 16 residues. V trimming: 3 bases; J trimming: 8 bases; junction bases outside the gene matches: 8. Germline V gene lookup returns CDR1 LGHNA and CDR2 YSLEER.

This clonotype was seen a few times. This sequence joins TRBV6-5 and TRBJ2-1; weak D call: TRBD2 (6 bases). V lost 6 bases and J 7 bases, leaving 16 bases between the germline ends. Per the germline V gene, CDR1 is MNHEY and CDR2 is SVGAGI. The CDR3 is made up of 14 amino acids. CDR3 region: CASRPPRGRNEQFF. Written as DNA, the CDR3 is TGTGCCAGCAGACCCCCGCGGGGCCGAAATGAGCAGTTCTTC.

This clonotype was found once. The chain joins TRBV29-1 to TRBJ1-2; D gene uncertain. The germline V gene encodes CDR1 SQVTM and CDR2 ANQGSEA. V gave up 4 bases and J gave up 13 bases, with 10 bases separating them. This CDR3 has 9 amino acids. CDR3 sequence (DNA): TGCAGCGTTGTTTCGGGGTTCACCTTC. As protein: CSVVSGFTF.

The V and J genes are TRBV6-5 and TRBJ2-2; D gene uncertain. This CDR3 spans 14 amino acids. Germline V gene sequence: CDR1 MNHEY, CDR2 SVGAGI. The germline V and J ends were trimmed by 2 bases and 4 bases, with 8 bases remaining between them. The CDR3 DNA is TGTGCCAGCAGTTACCTGCCACTCACCGGGGAGCTGTTTTTT. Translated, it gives CASSYLPLTGELFF.